The 5 T cell receptor beta chains reported below all come from one sample, sequenced in a study of cytomegalovirus exposure and HLA in healthy donors. In the PCR, 60 Vbeta and 13 Jbeta primers were used. Sequencing was performed with immunoSEQ multiplex PCR; in TCRdb, only in-frame clones are kept and a portion is missing. The repertoire consists of about 160,000 clones, with approximately 84% occurring once and the leading ten covering 1% to 1.5%. The sequenced sample was PBMCs. The receptors were sampled from a man aged 50 to 59 in good health and CMV-seropositive.

V usage is TRBV4-3 and J usage is TRBJ2-7; 14 bases are shared with TRBD2. CDR3 length: 17 residues. Per the germline V gene, CDR1 is LGHNA and CDR2 is YSLEER. V dropped 0 bases and J dropped 8; count of bases not matched to a gene: 9. In nucleotides, the CDR3 is TGCGCCAGCAGCCAAGATTCCCGAGGACTAGCGGGAGGAAAGCAGTACTTC. This encodes CASSQDSRGLAGGKQYF.

The chain recombines TRBV4-2 with TRBJ2-1; 7 positions match TRBD2. With 0 bases clipped from V and 7 bases from J, the junction kept 6 bases outside the gene matches. The CDR3 contains 15 residues. The germline V gene has CDR1 LGHNA and CDR2 YNFKEQ. CDR3 amino acids: CASSQEGGTGNEQFF. In DNA form, the CDR3 reads TGTGCCAGCAGCCAAGAGGGGGGGACGGGGAATGAGCAGTTCTTC.

The rearrangement joins TRBV12-5 to TRBJ2-2, with 8 bases aligning to TRBD2. This CDR3 has 14 amino acids. Germline V CDR1 and CDR2: LGHNT, FRNRAP. V was clipped by 9 bases and J by 3 bases; unmatched bases: 6. The chain's CDR3 is CASSGTRDTGELFF. The CDR3 bases are TGTGCTAGCTCCGGGACTAGGGACACCGGGGAGCTGTTTTTT.

This sequence joins TRBV9 and TRBJ2-5, with 9 bases fitting TRBD2. J lost 3 bases, V lost 0 bases, and 6 bases had no gene match. Germline V lookup: CDR1 SGDLS, CDR2 YYNGEE. This CDR3 is built from 16 residues. The CDR3 is CASSVALAGEEETQYF. Written as DNA, the CDR3 is TGTGCCAGCAGCGTAGCGTTAGCGGGGGAGGAAGAGACCCAGTACTTC. Looking up the rest from reference TRBV9 and TRBJ2-5 gives the full variable domain: DSGVTQTPKHLITATGQRVTLRCSPRSGDLSVYWYQQSLDQGLQFLIQYYNGEERAKGNILERFSAQQFPDLHSELNLSSLELGDSALYFCASSVALAGEEETQYFGPGTRLLVL.

This clone was observed a single time. The rearrangement uses TRBV7-9 and TRBJ2-2; TRBD2 matches at 7 bases. Germline assignment: CDR1 SEHNR and CDR2 FQNEAQ (reference sequence). Unmatched junction bases numbered 12, after V lost 5 bases and J lost 6 bases. The CDR3 has 16 amino acids. For the CDR3, the DNA is TGTGCCAGCAGCCAAGTTCGGGGGAGGGCCCCCGGGGAGCTGTTTTTT. Amino acid sequence: CASSQVRGRAPGELFF.